This TCR beta chain comes out of a study of shared clonotypes between healthy human individuals (dated by TCRdb to the early 2020s). In terms of the full investigation: The cohort comprised two women and a few men aged 18 to 49 years. For each donor, three plates each were used for CD4 naive and CD4 memory, two plates were used for CD8 naive, and one plate was used for CD8 memory. To estimate repertoire size and how much clonotypes are shared between individuals, the study performed deep sequencing of blood TCR repertoires from a few healthy adults. To increase sequencing depth and limit assay-specific biases, TCR repertoire library preparation and sequencing were carried out by different laboratories using diverse techniques. Leukapheresis yielded between about 0.94 and 9 billion PBMCs per donor. Results and caveats for the whole study, not just this receptor: Because the study included a small number of donors, the genetic and exposure-history diversity represented was limited. Approximately 5% of naive CD4, around 4% of naive CD8, roughly 2.4% of memory CD4, and 0.4% of memory CD8 clonotypes were shared across a handful of donors. Only blood was sampled, and tissue TCR repertoires likely differ from those in blood. Clonotypes shared by all four sorted-subset donors showed higher generation probabilities than non-shared clonotypes. Incomplete sequencing was indicated by rarefaction of sorted-subset datasets, despite the large sequencing depth. Naive subsets generally had larger estimated clonotype richness than memory subsets did. Pairwise subsampling led to the expectation that sequencing depth would affect the degree of clonotype sharing among donors.

On this clone: Its recognized antigen is unknown. No base-level quality is on record; no much larger clone is a single base apart. Different DNA sequences within this sample yield the same CDR3.

Healthy HIV-negative adults with no recently reported acute infections or vaccinations were included as donors. Only Caucasian adults living in Nashville, Tennessee, USA were represented among the donors. Magnetic negative selection was used to enrich CD4+ T cells, after which naive cells were positively selected on CD45RA and the negative fraction became the memory subset. Blood was collected by leukapheresis, and PBMCs were isolated by Ficoll-Histopaque density gradient centrifugation and then cryopreserved in liquid nitrogen vapor phase. Analytical flow cytometry was used to check the purity and quantity of every magnetically sorted T cell population. Each sorted fraction had its genomic DNA isolated and then quantified by UV absorbance on a Nanodrop 2000c. Using the deep immunoSEQ assay, multiplex PCR amplified TCR CDR3 regions from genomic DNA. Extracted genomic DNA from each cell subset was distributed evenly across all wells of several immunoSEQ 96-well plates, and each plate was treated as a replicate. For sorted subsets, each replicate PCR was loaded with approximately 190 ng genomic DNA, equivalent to 30,000 or so T cell genomes. Purified libraries were quantified with a Qubit 3.0 fluorometer, sized on a Bioanalyzer 2100, and re-quantified with the KAPA Library Quantification kit. Every immunoSEQ 96-well plate was sequenced on a dedicated single-read 150-cycle Illumina NextSeq 550 flow cell. Per the source publication's procedure: Because the immunoSEQ output included only junctional sequences and no quality scores, the filtering could not be the same as the filtering used for full-length reads. To assign V/J genes and CDR3, sequences were annotated using PyIR, a Python wrapper for IgBLAST v1.9, with IMGT germline references. Reads were removed for weak V/J assignments (E-value above 1e-6), missing CDR3, stop codons, out-of-frame junctions, or ambiguous translated residues. V3J clonotypes were defined by identical inferred V gene, J gene, and CDR3 amino acid sequence. Percentage overlap between repertoires was calculated by dividing the number of shared unique clonotypes by the size of the smaller repertoire. Richness of each repertoire was evaluated using RTK rarefaction, the Chao1 estimator, and Recon v2.1 estimates of unobserved clonotypes. Generation probabilities were computed with OLGA for all TCRbeta clonotypes obtained by the gDNA method from a few donors. TCRdb holds this immuneACCESS table with in-frame rearrangements only. Some clones are missing; in checked studies, unresolved V genes explain under half, and the rest has no known cause. V and J calls and clone size come straight from that table; D and trimming were deduced from the DNA. The sample records approximately 1.4 million clones, about 98% of which are singletons. Less than 0.55% of the sample is held by the ten biggest clonotypes.

Based on the germline V gene (reference sequence), the CDR1 and CDR2 sequences are SGHNT and YYREEE. The CDR3 contains 13 residues, cysteine and phenylalanine counted. Kept here is only the CDR3 DNA, which spans 39 bases and is read in frame from base 1. The junction carries 8 bases between V and J, which are trimmed by 0 bases and 5 bases respectively. The sequenced sample was naive CD4+ T cells sorted from blood. The cell subset or site label, read with the paper, signifies: CD45RA+ positively selected. The V gene is TRBV5-4 and the J gene is TRBJ2-5; D gene: possibly TRBD2, on 5 matching bases. The TCR was taken from a man aged 30-40 years in good health. The CDR3 loop reads CASSLVGGETQYF. The DNA sequence follows: TGTGCCAGCAGCTTGGTGGGCGGGGAGACCCAGTACTTC.